This is a list of T cell receptor beta chains from one sample in a study of T cell changes during pregnancy in multiple sclerosis. Only in-frame clones appear in the TCRdb table, and some are missing; sequencing was by immunoSEQ multiplex PCR. The repertoire holds fewer than 50,000 clones, with around 93% as singletons. This specimen consisted of CD8+ T cells from peripheral blood mononuclear cells, obtained in the first trimester of pregnancy. The receptors stem from a female donor with multiple sclerosis, enrolled in a pregnancy study. Each CDR3 is given with its conserved first and last residue. The order of the fields is clone size, V gene, J gene, D gene, CDR3 protein, CDR3 DNA. The D gene is left open where the match is weak. Clone size is shown for a subset of rows, as once, few, many or a class of expanded clone.

NA	TRBV4-1	TRBJ1-5	NA	CASSQDGPKPQHF	TGCGCCAGCAGCCAAGATGGCCCAAAGCCCCAGCATTTT
NA	TRBV7-3	TRBJ2-3	NA	CASSSTENTDTQYF	TGTGCCAGCAGCTCAACAGAGAACACAGATACGCAGTATTTT
once	TRBV2	TRBJ1-1	TRBD1	CASSEDGTGVTEAFF	TGTGCCAGCAGCGAAGACGGGACAGGGGTTACTGAAGCTTTCTTT
NA	TRBV14	TRBJ2-7	TRBD1	CASSQVHGTVLFQQYF	TGTGCCAGCAGCCAAGTTCATGGGACAGTCCTCTTCCAGCAGTACTTC
NA	TRBV6-5	TRBJ1-2	TRBD1	CASSYSGTDYGYTF	TGTGCCAGCAGTTACTCCGGGACAGACTATGGCTACACCTTC
NA	TRBV5-5	TRBJ1-2	TRBD1	CASSSGTGKTYGYTF	TGTGCCAGCAGCTCCGGGACAGGGAAAACGTATGGCTACACCTTC
once	TRBV5-1	TRBJ2-3	TRBD2	CASSLGLAGRDTQYF	TGCGCCAGCAGCCTGGGACTAGCGGGTAGGGATACGCAGTATTTT
NA	TRBV28	TRBJ2-1	TRBD2	CASSFGLAGGGNEQFF	TGTGCCAGCAGTTTCGGACTAGCGGGAGGTGGAAATGAGCAGTTCTTC
NA	TRBV25-1	TRBJ2-1	TRBD2	CASSSGIVSNEQFF	TGTGCCAGCAGTAGCGGGATAGTGTCGAATGAGCAGTTCTTC
NA	TRBV18	TRBJ2-1	NA	CASSPPGSRGNEQFF	TGTGCCAGCTCACCACCGGGAAGTCGGGGGAATGAGCAGTTCTTC
few	TRBV4-1	TRBJ1-1	NA	CASSPPGNTEAFF	TGCGCCAGCAGCCCCCCAGGGAACACTGAAGCTTTCTTT
NA	TRBV5-1	TRBJ2-1	TRBD2	CASSLALAGVSESSYNEQFF	TGCGCCAGCAGCTTGGCTCTAGCGGGAGTTTCCGAGAGCTCCTACAATGAGCAGTTCTTC
NA	TRBV10-3	TRBJ2-1	TRBD2	CAISPSGTSYNEQFF	TGTGCCATCAGTCCCTCTGGGACTAGTTACAATGAGCAGTTCTTC
NA	TRBV4-2	TRBJ2-2	TRBD2	CASSQEASGGTGELFF	TGTGCCAGCAGCCAAGAGGCTAGCGGGGGAACCGGGGAGCTGTTTTTT
NA	TRBV19	TRBJ2-7	NA	CASSISLANEQYF	TGTGCCAGTAGTATTTCACTAGCCAACGAGCAGTACTTC
NA	TRBV6-5	TRBJ1-5	TRBD1	CASSSGTANQPQHF	TGTGCCAGCAGTTCTGGGACAGCCAATCAGCCCCAGCATTTT
NA	TRBV15	TRBJ2-1	TRBD2	CATSRSLLGAGGTYNEQFF	TGTGCCACCAGCAGATCCTTACTAGGCGCGGGAGGTACGTACAATGAGCAGTTCTTC
NA	TRBV4-1	TRBJ2-5	TRBD2	CASSLPSAGGPGETQYF	TGCGCCAGCAGCCTCCCTTCAGCGGGGGGGCCGGGAGAGACCCAGTACTTC
NA	TRBV28	TRBJ1-1	NA	CASSLGADTEAFF	TGTGCCAGCAGTTTAGGGGCGGACACTGAAGCTTTCTTT
NA	TRBV9	TRBJ2-7	NA	CASSDSSSGEQYF	TGTGCCAGCTCCGACTCCTCATCGGGCGAGCAGTACTTC
NA	TRBV2	TRBJ1-2	NA	CASSEAGLNYGYTF	TGTGCCAGCAGTGAAGCTGGACTTAACTATGGCTACACCTTC
once	TRBV4-3	TRBJ2-3	NA	CASSQEPAGLADTQYF	TGCGCCAGCAGCCAAGAACCGGCGGGGTTAGCAGATACGCAGTATTTT
NA	TRBV27	TRBJ2-3	NA	CASSLGLNTDTQYF	TGTGCCAGCAGTTTAGGTCTAAACACAGATACGCAGTATTTT
once	TRBV2	TRBJ2-3	TRBD2	CASSEWPGLAAGGTDTQYF	TGTGCCAGCAGTGAATGGCCGGGACTAGCGGCCGGTGGCACAGATACGCAGTATTTT
NA	TRBV13	TRBJ2-5	NA	CASSSLYGGPLNQETQYF	TGTGCCAGCAGCTCCCTTTACGGGGGGCCCCTAAACCAAGAGACCCAGTACTTC
once	TRBV19	TRBJ2-2	NA	CASNEGAGELFF	TGTGCCAGTAATGAGGGGGCCGGGGAGCTGTTTTTT
NA	TRBV9	TRBJ2-3	TRBD2	CASSVASLAGELTDTQYF	TGTGCCAGCAGCGTAGCTTCACTAGCGGGAGAACTCACAGATACGCAGTATTTT
NA	TRBV6-1	TRBJ2-1	TRBD2	CASSDGGGKDEQFF	TGTGCCAGCAGTGATGGGGGAGGGAAGGATGAGCAGTTCTTC
once	TRBV27	TRBJ2-2	TRBD2	CASSLSRDTSVNTGELFF	TGTGCCAGCAGTTTATCCCGTGATACTAGCGTTAACACCGGGGAGCTGTTTTTT
NA	TRBV7-7	TRBJ2-7	NA	CASSLDGGSYEQYF	TGTGCCAGCAGCTTAGATGGCGGGTCCTACGAGCAGTACTTC
NA	TRBV4-2	TRBJ2-7	TRBD1	CASSQEDREGYEQYF	TGTGCCAGCAGCCAAGAGGACAGGGAAGGGTACGAGCAGTACTTC